Below, one T cell receptor (beta chain) is given with its context. This sample stems from a study of cytomegalovirus exposure and HLA in healthy donors. This table comes from immunoSEQ multiplex PCR, and its TCRdb copy is limited to in-frame clones, with some not included. The table has approximately 100,000 clones, approximately 93% seen once; the top ten hold around 1.2%. Germline CDR1 and CDR2: SGDLS and YYNGEE. The length of the CDR3 is 14 residues. Trimming removed 3 bases at V and 5 bases at J, with 15 bases between. The chain joins TRBV9 to TRBJ2-7; the D gene is possibly TRBD1 (6 bases). This clonotype was obtained from a woman in her twenties or thirties in good health and CMV-seropositive. Sample: PBMCs. CDR3 protein: CASSALGGVNEQYF. In DNA, the CDR3 is TGTGCCAGCAGCGCCCTAGGGGGTGTCAACGAGCAGTACTTC.